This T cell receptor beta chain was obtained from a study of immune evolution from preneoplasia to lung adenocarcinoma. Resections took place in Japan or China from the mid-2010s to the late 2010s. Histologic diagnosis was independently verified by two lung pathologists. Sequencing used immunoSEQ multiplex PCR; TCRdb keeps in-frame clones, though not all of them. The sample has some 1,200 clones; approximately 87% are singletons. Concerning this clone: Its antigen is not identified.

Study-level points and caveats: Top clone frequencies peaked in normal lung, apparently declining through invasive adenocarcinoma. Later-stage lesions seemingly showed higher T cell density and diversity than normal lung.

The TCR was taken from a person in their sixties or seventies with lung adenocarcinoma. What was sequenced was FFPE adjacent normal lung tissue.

As DNA, the CDR3 is TGTGCCAGCAGCGTAGGGATCCAAAGGGGGACTAATGAAAAACTGTTTTTT. This gives the protein CASSVGIQRGTNEKLFF. This chain links TRBV9 with TRBJ1-4, with D maybe TRBD1 (6 bases). The germline V and J ends were trimmed by 0 bases and 2 bases, with 14 bases remaining between them. The germline V gene encodes CDR1 SGDLS and CDR2 YYNGEE. This CDR3 has 17 residues.